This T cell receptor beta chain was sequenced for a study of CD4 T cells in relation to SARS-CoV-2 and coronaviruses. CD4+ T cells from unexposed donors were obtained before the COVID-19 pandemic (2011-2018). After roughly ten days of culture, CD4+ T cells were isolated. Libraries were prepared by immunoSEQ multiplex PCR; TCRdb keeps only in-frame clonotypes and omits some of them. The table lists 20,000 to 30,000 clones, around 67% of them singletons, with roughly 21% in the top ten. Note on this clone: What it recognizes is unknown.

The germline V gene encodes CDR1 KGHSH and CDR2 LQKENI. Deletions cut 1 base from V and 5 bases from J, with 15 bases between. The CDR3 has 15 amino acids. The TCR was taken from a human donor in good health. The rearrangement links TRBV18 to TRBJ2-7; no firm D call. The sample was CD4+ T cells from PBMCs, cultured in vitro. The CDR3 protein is CASSPQASDTHEQYF. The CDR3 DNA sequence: TGTGCCAGCTCACCACAGGCCTCAGATACGCACGAGCAGTACTTC.